A selection of T cell receptor beta chains follows, all from one sample in a study of cytomegalovirus exposure and HLA in healthy donors. Generated by immunoSEQ multiplex PCR, the TCRdb table keeps only in-frame clones and is missing some. There are tens of thousands of clones in the sample; 62% occur only once, and 42% lies in the top ten. The sequenced sample consisted of PBMCs. The receptors come from a male donor in good health and CMV-seropositive. Both conserved end residues are part of each CDR3. A D gene is named only where the DNA matches it firmly. Clone size is shown for a subset of rows, as once, few, many or a class of expanded clone.

TRBV4-2	TRBJ2-1	medium-sized	17	.	TGTGCCAGCAGCCAAGAGGAATCGGCTAGCGCGTACAATGAGCAGTTCTTC	CASSQEESASAYNEQFF
TRBV18	TRBJ2-7	once	16	TRBD1	TGTGCCAGCTCACCTACCTCCGGGACAGGGGGCGTGGAGCAGTACTTC	CASSPTSGTGGVEQYF
TRBV4-2	TRBJ2-1	once	15	TRBD1	TGTGCCAGCAGCCAAGAAAATTTAAGACAGGGTGAGCAGTTCTTC	CASSQENLRQGEQFF
TRBV5-1	TRBJ1-1	.	16	.	TGCGCCAGCAGCCCCGTGGAGGGGAGGATAGGCACTGAAGCTTTCTTT	CASSPVEGRIGTEAFF
TRBV6-5	TRBJ2-7	.	13	TRBD2	TGTGCCAGCAGCCTCTTGACTAGCGGGACTGAGTACTTC	CASSLLTSGTEYF
TRBV6-1	TRBJ2-7	once	12	.	TGTGCCAGCAGGGCCCAGGCCTACGAGCAGTACTTC	CASRAQAYEQYF
TRBV15	TRBJ1-5	once	13	TRBD1	TGTGCCACCCAGGGACAGTCCAATCAGCCCCAGCATTTT	CATQGQSNQPQHF
TRBV19	TRBJ2-2	.	16	.	TGTGCCAGTAGTATAGAGGCGGGTTCGAACACCGGGGAGCTGTTTTTT	CASSIEAGSNTGELFF
TRBV13	TRBJ1-2	.	14	.	TGTGCCAGCAGCGCCACGAGTCAAAAGTATGGCTACACCTTC	CASSATSQKYGYTF
TRBV4-2	TRBJ2-1	.	16	TRBD2	TGTGCCAGCAGCCAAGATGACGGGGGGTCATACAATGAGCAGTTCTTC	CASSQDDGGSYNEQFF
TRBV6-7	TRBJ2-7	.	15	TRBD1	TGTGCCAGCAGCCCCGCTTGGGGACAGCCCCACGAGCAGTACTTC	CASSPAWGQPHEQYF
TRBV27	TRBJ1-1	.	19	.	TGTGCCAGCAGGCCTACCGGTTGGGGCGGCTATGAGATGAACACTGAAGCTTTCTTT	CASRPTGWGGYEMNTEAFF
TRBV27	TRBJ2-3	.	15	.	TGTGCCAGCAGAATTGGAGGACTAAGCACAGATACGCAGTATTTT	CASRIGGLSTDTQYF
TRBV7-2	TRBJ1-4	.	14	.	TGTGCCAGCAGCTTACAGGCATTAGGAGAAAAACTGTTTTTT	CASSLQALGEKLFF
TRBV9	TRBJ2-2	.	16	.	TGTGCCAGCAGCGGGGGGGGCGTGACGAACACCGGGGAGCTGTTTTTT	CASSGGGVTNTGELFF
TRBV7-8	TRBJ1-4	.	14	TRBD1	TGTGCCAGCAGCTTGGGGACAGGGTGGGAAAAACTGTTTTTT	CASSLGTGWEKLFF
TRBV7-9	TRBJ2-7	.	16	.	TGTGCCAGCAGCTCAACACATGGGGGCGAAGTCTACGAGCAGTACTTC	CASSSTHGGEVYEQYF
TRBV29-1	TRBJ2-7	.	14	TRBD2	TGCAGCGTGACTCGGACTAGGGCGAGTGGGGAGCAGTACTTC	CSVTRTRASGEQYF
TRBV27	TRBJ2-3	.	14	.	TGTGCCAGCAATGTAGCCGGGTTGGCAGATACGCAGTATTTT	CASNVAGLADTQYF
TRBV19	TRBJ2-7	.	15	.	TGTGCCAGTAGTCCGGGCTTTGCGGGATCCGACGAGCAGTACTTC	CASSPGFAGSDEQYF
TRBV5-6	TRBJ1-2	.	14	.	TGTGCCAGCAGCTTGACAGCAGCTAACTATGGCTACACCTTC	CASSLTAANYGYTF
TRBV6-5	TRBJ1-1	.	14	.	TGTGCCAGCAGTTACGAGACAGCCCGGGGGGAAGCTTTCTTT	CASSYETARGEAFF
TRBV9	TRBJ2-7	.	14	.	TGTGCCAGCAGAGCACCTGCAAGGGGAAACGAGCAGTACTTC	CASRAPARGNEQYF
TRBV6-6	TRBJ2-7	.	14	TRBD1	TGTGCCAGCAGTTTTGACAGGGGCCCCTACGAGCAGTACTTC	CASSFDRGPYEQYF
TRBV6-5	TRBJ1-4	.	14	TRBD1	TGTGCCAGCAGTTACCTAGGGGGCGATGAAAAACTGTTTTTT	CASSYLGGDEKLFF
TRBV20-1	TRBJ1-5	.	11	.	TGCAGTGCCCCGCGGAATCAGCCCCAGCATTTT	CSAPRNQPQHF
TRBV5-1	TRBJ1-6	once	14	.	TGCGCCAGCAGCTTGGGGCAGGGGAGCGTTCCCCTCCACTTT	CASSLGQGSVPLHF
TRBV5-1	TRBJ1-1	.	14	.	TGCGCCAGCAGCTTGACAGGCTACGACACTGAAGCTTTCTTT	CASSLTGYDTEAFF
TRBV7-9	TRBJ2-7	.	15	.	TGTGCCAGCAGCTTCTATCCTTCTTACCTTTACGAGCAGTACTTC	CASSFYPSYLYEQYF
TRBV15	TRBJ2-1	.	15	.	TGTGCCACCAGCCTCACCGTAGCGGCCGTCAATGAGCAGTTCTTC	CATSLTVAAVNEQFF
TRBV6-5	TRBJ1-3	.	15	TRBD1	TGTGCCAGCAGTTCCCGGGACAGTCCTGGAAACACCATATATTTT	CASSSRDSPGNTIYF
TRBV19	TRBJ1-4	.	15	TRBD1	TGTGCCAGTAGTATAGGAGGGACAGGCCTTGAAAAACTGTTTTTT	CASSIGGTGLEKLFF
TRBV11-2	TRBJ2-3	.	15	.	TGTGCCAGCAGCTTCTCTCTCGGGAGCACAGATACGCAGTATTTT	CASSFSLGSTDTQYF
TRBV4-1	TRBJ2-1	medium-sized	15	TRBD2	TGCGCCCCTATGGCTAGCGGGAGCTCCTACAATGAGCAGTTCTTC	CAPMASGSSYNEQFF
TRBV7-2	TRBJ2-3	.	14	TRBD1	TGTGCCAGCAGCTCAAACAGGGGGAAGGATACGCAGTATTTT	CASSSNRGKDTQYF
TRBV6-4	TRBJ1-2	.	14	.	TGTGCCAGCAGTGTCGGGACACCACCGTATGGCTACACCTTC	CASSVGTPPYGYTF
TRBV7-2	TRBJ1-1	.	15	TRBD1	TGTGCCAGCAGCGCGCCGGACAGGGTGAACACTGAAGCTTTCTTT	CASSAPDRVNTEAFF
TRBV27	TRBJ1-2	.	17	TRBD1	TGTGCCAGCAGTTTATCGTTCCTGGGACAGGGTGCAGGTGGCTACACCTTC	CASSLSFLGQGAGGYTF